A single sample gave rise to the 24 T cell receptor beta chains below, sequenced in a study of vaccination and CD4 T cells after COVID-19. This sample's treatment: approximately 10-day PBMC culture with coronavirus spike peptide pools or control peptides (ViraFEST assay). The antigens of these receptors remain unknown. Sequencing of the DNA from cultured CD4+ T cells was carried out with the Oncomine TCR Beta short-read assay. In TCRdb, the PCR reads were re-called with MiXCR into one record per CDR3 protein. The sample shows more than 12,000 distinct CDR3 sequences, about 47% of them seen only once. The sequenced material came from CD4+ T cells from blood, cultured in vitro. The receptors stem from a human donor who had recovered from COVID-19.

V usage is TRBV6-5 and J usage is TRBJ1-5; D gene ambiguous. The V and J ends lost 0 bases and 0 bases respectively, with 6 bases between them. Germline loops: CDR1 MNHEY, CDR2 SVGAGI. This CDR3 comprises 15 residues. The DNA of the CDR3 is TGTGCCAGCAGTTACTCACTTAATAGCAATCAGCCCCAGCATTTT. The encoded protein is CASSYSLNSNQPQHF.

The V gene is TRBV7-2, the J gene TRBJ1-1, with TRBD1 identical over 8 bases. Germline V gives CDR1 SGHTA, CDR2 FQGNSA. The CDR3 loop spans 15 amino acids. With 5 bases clipped from V and 4 bases from J, the junction kept 9 bases outside the gene matches. Here the CDR3 reads CASSPPGQVITEAFF. CDR3 nucleotide sequence: TGTGCCAGCAGCCCGCCGGGACAGGTGATCACTGAAGCTTTCTTT. Based on the CDR3 plus reference TRBV7-2 and TRBJ1-1, the full variable domain is GAGVSQSPSNKVTEKGKDVELRCDPISGHTALYWYRQSLGQGLEFLIYFQGNSAPDKSGLPSDRFSAERTGGSVSTLTIQRTQQEDSAVYLCASSPPGQVITEAFFGQGTRLTVV.

V is TRBV19 and J is TRBJ2-3; 8 bases agree with TRBD2. The CDR3 has 14 residues. The germline V gene has CDR1 LNHDA and CDR2 SQIVND (reference sequence). After removal of 3 bases from V and 5 bases from J, the junction contained 4 bases not matched to a gene. CDR3 sequence (DNA): TGTGCCAGTAGTATCGCGGGAGGACAAGATACGCAGTATTTT. This gives the protein CASSIAGGQDTQYF.

The chain joins TRBV20-1 to TRBJ1-2; D possibly corresponds to TRBD1 (5 bases). V dropped 6 bases and J dropped 14 bases, with 19 bases sitting between them. CDR3 length: 11 amino acids. Germline lookup yields CDR1 DFQATT and CDR2 SNEGSKA (reference sequence). CDR3 loop: CSAPVAYSGTF. CDR3 DNA sequence: TGCAGTGCCCCAGTGGCCTACTCAGGGACCTTC.

The chain has TRBV10-2 and TRBJ1-5; D may be TRBD1 (5 bases). V lost 7 bases and J 9 bases, leaving 16 bases between the germline ends. The length of the CDR3 is 13 residues. Germline-derived CDR1 and CDR2 are WSHSY and SAAADI. The DNA for the CDR3 is TGCGCCAGCACTGACGGGGGACGGGGGCCCCAGCATTTT. Translated, it gives CASTDGGRGPQHF.

The J gene is TRBJ2-5, the V gene TRBV5-1; 10 positions match TRBD2. V lost 3 bases to trimming and J lost 5 bases; unmatched junction nucleotides: 7. CDR3 length: 15 amino acids. CDR1 is SGHRS and CDR2 is YFSETQ in the germline V gene. The CDR3 nucleotides are TGCGCCAGCAGCTCGTTAGCGGGAGGAGGGGAGACCCAGTACTTC. Protein sequence: CASSSLAGGGETQYF.

This chain uses TRBV29-1 with TRBJ2-3; TRBD2 agrees at 15 bases. In germline, CDR1 is SQVTM, CDR2 ANQGSEA. V dropped 4 bases and J dropped 1; count of bases not matched to a gene: 9. This CDR3 region has 18 residues. Written as DNA, the CDR3 is TGCAGCGTTGGGAGGACTAGCGGGAGGGCGGGGCGCACAGATACGCAGTATTTT. Its protein is CSVGRTSGRAGRTDTQYF.

The table lists this clonotype with a few counts. The genes are TRBV12-3 or TRBV12-4 and TRBJ1-1; 8 nucleotides line up with TRBD1. With V trimmed by 6 bases and J by 0 bases, 6 bases remained unmatched. The CDR3 spans 15 residues. The DNA for the CDR3 is TGTGCCAGCAGGCTAGGACAGGGACTGAACACTGAAGCTTTCTTT. This codes for CASRLGQGLNTEAFF.

This clonotype has just a few counts. This chain joins TRBV19 and TRBJ2-6, with D perhaps matching TRBD1 or TRBD2 (5 bases each). The germline CDR1 and CDR2 sequences are LNHDA and SQIVND (reference sequence). The CDR3 runs 20 residues. V was pared by 5 bases and J by 0 bases, with 23 bases between. CDR3 amino acids: CASSSATGMITSSGANVLTF. In nucleotides, the CDR3 is TGTGCCAGTAGTTCCGCCACAGGAATGATAACTAGCTCTGGGGCCAACGTCCTGACTTTC.

V is TRBV6-4 and J is TRBJ2-7; D is ambiguous. The germline V gene encodes CDR1 MRHNA and CDR2 SNTAGT. CDR3 length equals 15 residues. V shed 2 bases and J shed 6 bases, with 17 bases lying between them. CDR3 nucleotides: TGTGCCAGCAGTGACCCGCCTACTACCGGGTCCGAGCAGTACTTC. Amino acids: CASSDPPTTGSEQYF.

This chain links TRBV7-9 with TRBJ1-1; D possibly corresponds to TRBD1 (6 bases). Trimming left V 7 bases short and J 1 base short, with 25 bases between. This CDR3 has 18 residues. Germline lookup yields CDR1 SEHNR and CDR2 FQNEAQ (reference sequence). The CDR3 reads CASTGRGGGARGNTEAFF. The CDR3, as DNA: TGTGCCAGCACCGGCAGGGGTGGGGGGGCGCGAGGGAACACTGAAGCTTTCTTT.

The J gene is TRBJ2-3, the V gene TRBV7-9, with 7 positions matching TRBD2. Germline V gene data show CDR1 as SEHNR and CDR2 as FQNEAQ (reference sequence). CDR3 length: 15 amino acids. Germline trimming cut 2 bases from V and 3 bases from J; bases unmatched to any gene: 5. CDR3 amino acids: CASSLMGGPTDTQYF. DNA of the CDR3: TGTGCCAGCAGCTTAATGGGAGGGCCGACAGATACGCAGTATTTT. The full variable domain, its missing parts supplied by reference TRBV7-9 and TRBJ2-3, is DTGVSQNPRHKITKRGQNVTFRCDPISEHNRLYWYRQTLGQGPEFLTYFQNEAQLEKSRLLSDRFSAERPKGSFSTLEIQRTEQGDSAMYLCASSLMGGPTDTQYFGPGTRLTVL.

The V gene is TRBV5-1, the J gene TRBJ2-1; no clear D gene. The CDR3 is made up of 15 amino acids. Germline assignment: CDR1 SGHRS and CDR2 YFSETQ. Trimming removed 0 bases at V and 2 bases at J, with 9 bases between. CDR3 loop: CASSLGDFPYNEQFF. The CDR3 DNA reads TGCGCCAGCAGCTTGGGGGATTTTCCCTACAATGAGCAGTTCTTC. The whole variable domain, remainder taken from reference TRBV5-1 and TRBJ2-1, is KAGVTQTPRYLIKTRGQQVTLSCSPISGHRSVSWYQQTPGQGLQFLFEYFSETQRNKGNFPGRFSGRQFSNSRSEMNVSTLELGDSALYLCASSLGDFPYNEQFFGPGTRLTVL.

In its sample, this clonotype was seen a few times. V is TRBV20-1 and J is TRBJ1-1; 10 bases match TRBD1. From germline, CDR1 is DFQATT and CDR2 SNEGSKA (reference sequence). This CDR3 spans 15 amino acids. V trimming: 1 base; J trimming: 2 bases; junction bases outside the gene matches: 4. The CDR3 bases are TGCAGTGCTAGAGGTGGGGACAGGGGTAACACTGAAGCTTTCTTT. It codes for CSARGGDRGNTEAFF.

V is TRBV5-1 and J is TRBJ1-2; 7 bases agree with TRBD1. Germline CDR1 SGHRS, CDR2 YFSETQ. V lost 4 bases and J lost 4; bases outside the gene matches: 7. The CDR3 extends over 14 amino acids. The CDR3, as DNA: TGCGCCAGCAGCGCCGGGACAGTACTCTATGGCTACACCTTC. Translated: CASSAGTVLYGYTF.

This clonotype turned up a few times. This sequence joins TRBV7-6 and TRBJ2-7; tentative D call: TRBD1 (6 bases). Germline V gene data show CDR1 as SGHVS and CDR2 as FNYEAQ. There are 13 residues in the CDR3. Trimming removed 5 bases at V and 3 bases at J, with 11 bases between. CDR3 in amino acids: CASSPRDNYEQYF. CDR3 in DNA: TGTGCCAGCAGCCCCCGGGACAACTACGAGCAGTACTTC.

V gene TRBV19 combines with J gene TRBJ2-5; tentatively, D is TRBD1 (7 bases). The length of the CDR3 is 16 residues. Germline CDR1 reads LNHDA; CDR2 reads SQIVND (reference sequence). Trimming stripped 4 bases from V and 4 bases from J, with 19 bases between. CDR3 in DNA: TGTGCCAGTAGTAGAGGGGGGCAGGGGGATCGAGAGACCCAGTACTTC. It specifies CASSRGGQGDRETQYF. Drawing the rest from reference TRBV19 and TRBJ2-5, the complete variable domain is DGGITQSPKYLFRKEGQNVTLSCEQNLNHDAMYWYRQDPGQGLRLIYYSQIVNDFQKGDIAEGYSVSREKKESFPLTVTSAQKNPTAFYLCASSRGGQGDRETQYFGPGTRLLVL.

This clonotype has more than one count but fewer than ten. V and J are TRBV30 and TRBJ2-4; TRBD2 matches at 11 bases. Per the germline V gene, CDR1 is GTSNPN and CDR2 is SVGIG (reference sequence). The V and J ends lost 0 bases and 0 bases, in that order; junction bases with no gene match: 10. The CDR3 runs to 19 residues. CDR3 amino acids: CAWSVGVAGGPIAKNIQYF. Written as DNA, the CDR3 is TGTGCCTGGAGTGTAGGGGTAGCGGGAGGGCCTATAGCCAAAAACATTCAGTACTTC. Drawing the rest from reference TRBV30 and TRBJ2-4, the complete variable domain is SQTIHQWPATLVQPVGSPLSLECTVEGTSNPNLYWYRQAAGRGLQLLFYSVGIGQISSEVPQNLSASRPQDRQFILSSKKLLLSDSGFYLCAWSVGVAGGPIAKNIQYFGAGTRLSVL.

This clonotype turned up a few times. J is TRBJ2-3 and V is TRBV27; D unresolved. Trimming cost V 5 bases and J 8 bases, with 14 bases left between them. The CDR3 has 13 amino acids. The V gene's germline CDR1 is MNHEY and CDR2 SMNVEV (reference sequence). CDR3 DNA sequence: TGTGCCAGCAGTCCCGCCCAAGTTGGTACGCAGTATTTT. It translates to CASSPAQVGTQYF.

The V and J genes are TRBV25-1 and TRBJ2-5; TRBD2 agrees at 9 bases. The CDR3 spans 13 residues. Per the germline V gene, CDR1 is MGHDK and CDR2 is SYGVNS. With V trimmed by 5 bases and J by 8 bases, 6 bases remained unmatched. The CDR3: CASSPPSGITQYF. The CDR3 DNA sequence: TGTGCCAGCAGTCCGCCTAGCGGGATCACCCAGTACTTC.

This chain connects TRBV20-1 to TRBJ2-7, with D unresolved. The CDR3 has 13 residues. CDR1 is DFQATT and CDR2 is SNEGSKA in the germline V gene (reference sequence). Trimming stripped 2 bases from V and 1 base from J, with 9 bases between. CDR3 DNA: TGCAGTGCTAGACTGCGGAGATCCTACGAGCAGTACTTC. Translation: CSARLRRSYEQYF.

This rearrangement joins TRBV30 to TRBJ1-1, with no clear D. The V gene's germline CDR1 is GTSNPN and CDR2 SVGIG (reference sequence). V gave up 0 bases and J gave up 0 bases, with 20 bases separating them. This CDR3 region has 18 residues. Here the CDR3 DNA reads TGTGCCTGGAGTGTAGATGGCGCCCAGGCATATTTGAACACTGAAGCTTTCTTT. This translates into CAWSVDGAQAYLNTEAFF.

The chain combines TRBV10-2 with TRBJ1-2; no reliable D call. The V gene's germline CDR1 is WSHSY and CDR2 SAAADI. V shed 1 base and J shed 8 bases, with 8 bases lying between them. CDR3 length: 12 residues. The CDR3, as DNA: TGCGCCAGCAGTGAGTGGGATCAGGGCTACACCTTC. Protein product: CASSEWDQGYTF.

This clonotype was seen just once. This chain connects TRBV4-2 to TRBJ1-5; TRBD1 aligns across 8 bases. Germline-derived CDR1 and CDR2 are LGHNA and YNFKEQ. The V segment lost 4 bases and the J segment 4 bases; nucleotides outside the gene matches: 9. The CDR3 extends over 16 amino acids. In DNA form, the CDR3 reads TGTGCCAGCAGCCTCACCGGGACAGGCGGTAATCAGCCCCAGCATTTT. This codes for CASSLTGTGGNQPQHF.